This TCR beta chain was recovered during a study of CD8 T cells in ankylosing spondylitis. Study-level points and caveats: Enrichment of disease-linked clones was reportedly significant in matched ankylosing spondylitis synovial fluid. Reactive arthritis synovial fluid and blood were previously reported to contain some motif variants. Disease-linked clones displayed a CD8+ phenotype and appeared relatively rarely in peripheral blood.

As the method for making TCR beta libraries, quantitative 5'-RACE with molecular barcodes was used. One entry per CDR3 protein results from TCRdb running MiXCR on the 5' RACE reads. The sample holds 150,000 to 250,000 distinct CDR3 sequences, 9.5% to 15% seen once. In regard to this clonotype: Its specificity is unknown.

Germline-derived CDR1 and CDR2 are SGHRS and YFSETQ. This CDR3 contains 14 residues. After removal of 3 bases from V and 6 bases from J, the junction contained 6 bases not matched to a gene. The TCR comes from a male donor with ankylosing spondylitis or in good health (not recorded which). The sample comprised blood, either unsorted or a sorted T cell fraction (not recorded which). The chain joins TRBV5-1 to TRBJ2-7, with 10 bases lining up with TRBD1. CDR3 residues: CASSSGQGSTEQYF. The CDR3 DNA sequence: TGCGCCAGCAGCTCGGGACAGGGGAGTACCGAGCAGTACTTC. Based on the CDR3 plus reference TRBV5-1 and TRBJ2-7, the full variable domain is KAGVTQTPRYLIKTRGQQVTLSCSPISGHRSVSWYQQTPGQGLQFLFEYFSETQRNKGNFPGRFSGRQFSNSRSEMNVSTLELGDSALYLCASSSGQGSTEQYFGPGTRLTVT.